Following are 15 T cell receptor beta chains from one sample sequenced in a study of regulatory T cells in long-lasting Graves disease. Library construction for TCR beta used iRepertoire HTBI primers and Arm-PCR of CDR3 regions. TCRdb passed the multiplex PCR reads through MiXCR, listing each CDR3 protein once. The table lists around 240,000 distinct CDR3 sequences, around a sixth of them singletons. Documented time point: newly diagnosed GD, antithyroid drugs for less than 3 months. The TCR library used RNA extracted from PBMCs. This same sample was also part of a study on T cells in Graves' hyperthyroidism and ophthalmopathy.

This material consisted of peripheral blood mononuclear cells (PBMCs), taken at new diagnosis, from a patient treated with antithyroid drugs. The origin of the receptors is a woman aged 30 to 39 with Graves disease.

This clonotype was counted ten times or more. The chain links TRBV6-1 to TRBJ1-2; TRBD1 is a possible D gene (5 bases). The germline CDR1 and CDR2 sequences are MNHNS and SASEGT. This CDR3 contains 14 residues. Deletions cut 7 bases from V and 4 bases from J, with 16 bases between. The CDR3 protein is CASTDTGAGYGYTF. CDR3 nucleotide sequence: TGTGCCAGCACCGATACAGGAGCGGGCTATGGCTACACCTTC.

CDR3 region: CASSPNPSGGFADTQYF. Here the CDR3 DNA reads TGCGCCAGCAGCCCCAACCCTAGCGGGGGGTTCGCAGATACGCAGTATTTT. The chain recombines TRBV5-1 with TRBJ2-3, with TRBD2 identical over 11 bases. The CDR3 is 17 amino acids. Per the germline V gene, CDR1 is SGHRS and CDR2 is YFSETQ. Unmatched junction bases numbered 11, after V lost 4 bases and J lost 4 bases.

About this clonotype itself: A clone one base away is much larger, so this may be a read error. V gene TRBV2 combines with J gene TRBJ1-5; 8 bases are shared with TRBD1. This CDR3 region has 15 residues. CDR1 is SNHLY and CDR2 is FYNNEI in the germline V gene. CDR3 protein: CASKVATGVNQLQHF. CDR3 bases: TGTGCCAGCAAAGTCGCGACAGGGGTCAATCAGCTCCAGCATTTT. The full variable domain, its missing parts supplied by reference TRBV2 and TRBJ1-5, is EPEVTQTPSHQVTQMGQEVILRCVPISNHLYFYWYRQILGQKVEFLVSFYNNEISEKSEIFDDQFSVERPDGSNFTLKIRSTKLEDSAMYFCASKVATGVNQLQHFGDGTRLSIL.

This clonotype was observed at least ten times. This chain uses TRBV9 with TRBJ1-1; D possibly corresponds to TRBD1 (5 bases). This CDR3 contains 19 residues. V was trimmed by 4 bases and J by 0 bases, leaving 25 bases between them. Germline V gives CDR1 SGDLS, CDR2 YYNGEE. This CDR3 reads CASSPHPGRQSIMNTEAFF. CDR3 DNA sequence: TGTGCCAGCAGCCCTCATCCGGGACGCCAGTCGATAATGAACACTGAAGCTTTCTTT.

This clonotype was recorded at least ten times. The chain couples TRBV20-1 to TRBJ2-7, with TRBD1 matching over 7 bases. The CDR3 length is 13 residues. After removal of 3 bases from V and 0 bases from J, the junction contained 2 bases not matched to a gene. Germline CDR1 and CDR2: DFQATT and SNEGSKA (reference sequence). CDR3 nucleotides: TGCAGTGCTAGCGGGACAGTCTCCTACGAGCAGTACTTC. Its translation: CSASGTVSYEQYF.

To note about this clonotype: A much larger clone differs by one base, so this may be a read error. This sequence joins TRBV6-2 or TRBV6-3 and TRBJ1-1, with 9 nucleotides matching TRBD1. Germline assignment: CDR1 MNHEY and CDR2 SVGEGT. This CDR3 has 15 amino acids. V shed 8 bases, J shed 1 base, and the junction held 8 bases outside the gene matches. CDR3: CASGTRTGANTEAFF. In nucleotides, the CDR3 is TGTGCCAGCGGTACGAGGACAGGGGCGAACACTGAAGCTTTCTTT.

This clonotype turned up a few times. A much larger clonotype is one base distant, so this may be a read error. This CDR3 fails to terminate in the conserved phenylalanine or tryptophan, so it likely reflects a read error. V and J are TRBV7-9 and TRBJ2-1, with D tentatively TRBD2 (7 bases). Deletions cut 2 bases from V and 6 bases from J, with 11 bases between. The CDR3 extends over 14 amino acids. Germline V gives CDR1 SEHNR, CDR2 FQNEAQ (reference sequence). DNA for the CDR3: TGTGCCAGCAGCTTAAGGGGGGGGGGCAATGAGCAGTTCCTC. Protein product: CASSLRGGGNEQFL.

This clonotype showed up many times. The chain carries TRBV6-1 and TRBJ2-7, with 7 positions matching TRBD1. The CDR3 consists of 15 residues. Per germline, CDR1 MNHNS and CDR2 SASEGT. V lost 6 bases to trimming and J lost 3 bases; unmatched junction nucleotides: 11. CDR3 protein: CASSLKGALFYEQYF. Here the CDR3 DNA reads TGTGCCAGCAGCCTGAAGGGGGCGCTCTTCTACGAGCAGTACTTC.

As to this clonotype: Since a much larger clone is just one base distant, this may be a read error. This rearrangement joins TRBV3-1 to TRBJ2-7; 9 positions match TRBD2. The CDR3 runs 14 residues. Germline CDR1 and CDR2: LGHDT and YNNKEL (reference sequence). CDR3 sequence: CAGSERGEGYEQYF. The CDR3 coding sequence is TGTGCCGGCAGCGAGCGGGGGGAAGGATACGAGCAGTACTTC.

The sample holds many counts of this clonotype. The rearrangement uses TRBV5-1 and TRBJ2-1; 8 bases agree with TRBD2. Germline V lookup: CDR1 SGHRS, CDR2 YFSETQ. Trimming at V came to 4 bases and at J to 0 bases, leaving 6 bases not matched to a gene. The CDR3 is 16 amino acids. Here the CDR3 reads CASSHQSGGSYNEQFF. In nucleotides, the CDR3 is TGCGCCAGCAGCCACCAGAGCGGGGGCTCCTACAATGAGCAGTTCTTC.

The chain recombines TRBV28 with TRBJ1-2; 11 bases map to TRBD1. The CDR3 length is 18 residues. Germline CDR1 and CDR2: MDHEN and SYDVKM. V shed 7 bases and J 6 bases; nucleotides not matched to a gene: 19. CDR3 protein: CASINLAGQGATGHGYTF. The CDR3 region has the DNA TGTGCCAGCATTAACCTGGCCGGACAGGGGGCGACGGGGCATGGCTACACCTTC.

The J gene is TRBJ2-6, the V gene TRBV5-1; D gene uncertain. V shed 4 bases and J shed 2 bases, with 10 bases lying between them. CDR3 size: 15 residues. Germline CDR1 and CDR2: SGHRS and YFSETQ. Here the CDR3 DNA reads TGCGCCAGCAGCCCCGGTGAAGCTGGGGCCAACGTCCTGACTTTC. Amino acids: CASSPGEAGANVLTF.

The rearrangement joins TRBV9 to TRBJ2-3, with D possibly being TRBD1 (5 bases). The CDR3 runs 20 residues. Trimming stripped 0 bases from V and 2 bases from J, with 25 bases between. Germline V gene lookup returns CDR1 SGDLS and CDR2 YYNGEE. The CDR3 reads CASSVADVGSNYRNTDTQYF. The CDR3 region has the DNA TGTGCCAGCAGCGTAGCTGATGTGGGTTCAAACTACAGGAACACAGATACGCAGTATTTT.

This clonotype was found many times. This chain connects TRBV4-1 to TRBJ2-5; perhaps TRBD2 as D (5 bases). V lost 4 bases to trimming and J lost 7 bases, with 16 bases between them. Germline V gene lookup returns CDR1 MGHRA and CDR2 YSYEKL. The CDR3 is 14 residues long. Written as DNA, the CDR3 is TGCGCCAGCAGCCCACCCGGGGAGAAAGGGACCCAGTACTTC. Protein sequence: CASSPPGEKGTQYF.

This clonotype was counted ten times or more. Here the CDR3 DNA reads TGTGCCAGCAGTGAAGACAGGGGCCCCCAAAATGAGCAGTTCTTC. The encoded protein is CASSEDRGPQNEQFF. V gene TRBV25-1 combines with J gene TRBJ2-1; the match to TRBD1 covers 8 bases. With V trimmed by 2 bases and J by 7 bases, 7 bases remained unmatched. Germline lookup yields CDR1 MGHDK and CDR2 SYGVNS. The CDR3 covers 15 residues. Full variable domain (rest looked up from reference TRBV25-1 and TRBJ2-1): EADIYQTPRYLVIGTGKKITLECSQTMGHDKMYWYQQDPGMELHLIHYSYGVNSTEKGDLSSESTVSRIRTEHFPLTLESARPSHTSQYLCASSEDRGPQNEQFFGPGTRLTVL.